The rows below give T cell receptor beta chains drawn from one sample of a study of blood T cell repertoires in COVID-19. The data were produced by immunoSEQ multiplex PCR, yet TCRdb's version contains in-frame clones alone and is incomplete. The sample lists just over 250,000 clones; approximately 92% were seen once. The sample consisted of peripheral blood. The receptors were sampled from a person aged 18-29 years with COVID-19, enrolled during active disease. Both conserved end residues are trimmed from each CDR3. A D gene is named only where the DNA matches it firmly. Clone size is given for some rows only: seen once, a few or many times, or a class if the clone is expanded.

J: TRBJ2-7
V: TRBV5-4
size: -
D: TRBD2
CDR3: ASSFDRLAGEGRYEQY

J: TRBJ2-1
V: TRBV20-1
size: -
D: -
CDR3: SARDSGEQF

J: TRBJ2-7
V: TRBV29-1
size: -
D: TRBD2
CDR3: SSLGLAGGEQY

J: TRBJ1-4
V: TRBV11-3
size: -
D: -
CDR3: AILQLF

J: TRBJ1-4
V: TRBV6-6
size: -
D: -
CDR3: ASMGGGLGTNEKLF

J: TRBJ1-4
V: TRBV7-2
size: -
D: -
CDR3: ASSPTTLGSSEKLF

J: TRBJ1-1
V: TRBV6-6
size: -
D: TRBD1
CDR3: ASSQQGASTEAF

J: TRBJ2-2
V: TRBV4-2
size: -
D: -
CDR3: ASSQSSPGELF

J: TRBJ2-2
V: TRBV4-3
size: -
D: TRBD1
CDR3: ASSYLTGDNTGELF

J: TRBJ1-1
V: TRBV27
size: -
D: -
CDR3: ASSLKGVDRTEAF

J: TRBJ2-2
V: TRBV28
size: -
D: -
CDR3: ASSPWEAGELF

J: TRBJ2-3
V: TRBV7-2
size: -
D: TRBD2
CDR3: ASSLAPQTGLAGGPTDTQY

J: TRBJ2-5
V: TRBV6-6
size: -
D: -
CDR3: ASSYSGGAETQY

J: TRBJ2-7
V: TRBV7-2
size: -
D: TRBD1
CDR3: ASSFMFSDRGHYEQY

J: TRBJ2-1
V: TRBV19
size: -
D: TRBD2
CDR3: ASSTRGTSGGINEQF

J: TRBJ2-7
V: TRBV11-3
size: -
D: -
CDR3: ASSLEGGAEQY

J: TRBJ2-1
V: TRBV5-1
size: few
D: TRBD2
CDR3: ASSLGGLASSEQF

J: TRBJ2-1
V: TRBV5-1
size: -
D: TRBD2
CDR3: ASTRTSGSNEQF

J: TRBJ2-7
V: TRBV11-2
size: -
D: -
CDR3: ASSMITYEQY

J: TRBJ2-2
V: TRBV27
size: few
D: TRBD2
CDR3: ASSLSRGGTGELF

J: TRBJ1-5
V: TRBV7-2
size: -
D: -
CDR3: ASSLQGSGQPQH

J: TRBJ2-5
V: TRBV29-1
size: -
D: TRBD2
CDR3: SSVSSGRETQY

J: TRBJ2-7
V: TRBV2
size: -
D: -
CDR3: ASSLGVNYNEQY

J: TRBJ2-7
V: TRBV5-5
size: -
D: -
CDR3: ASSSQGGSYEQY

J: TRBJ1-5
V: TRBV6-1
size: -
D: -
CDR3: ASSEPGQPQH

J: TRBJ2-7
V: TRBV30
size: few
D: -
CDR3: ASAKQGPPYEQY

J: TRBJ2-1
V: TRBV29-1
size: -
D: -
CDR3: SVGTYDNEQF

J: TRBJ2-7
V: TRBV5-5
size: once
D: -
CDR3: ASSLEGNEQY

J: TRBJ1-4
V: TRBV7-2
size: -
D: TRBD1
CDR3: ASSQEGTANEKLF